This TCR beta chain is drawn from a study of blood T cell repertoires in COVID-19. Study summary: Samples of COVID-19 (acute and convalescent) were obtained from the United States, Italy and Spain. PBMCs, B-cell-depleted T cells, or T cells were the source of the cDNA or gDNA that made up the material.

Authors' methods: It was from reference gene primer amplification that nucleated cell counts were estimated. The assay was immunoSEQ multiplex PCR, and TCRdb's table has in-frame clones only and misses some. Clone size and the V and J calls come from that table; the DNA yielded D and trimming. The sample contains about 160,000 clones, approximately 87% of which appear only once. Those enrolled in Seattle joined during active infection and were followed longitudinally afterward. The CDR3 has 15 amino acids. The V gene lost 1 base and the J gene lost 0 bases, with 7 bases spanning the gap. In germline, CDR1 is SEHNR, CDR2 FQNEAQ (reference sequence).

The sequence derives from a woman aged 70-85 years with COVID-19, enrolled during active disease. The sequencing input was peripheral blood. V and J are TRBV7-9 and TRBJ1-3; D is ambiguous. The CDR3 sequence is CASSLDFVSGNTIYF. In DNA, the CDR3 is TGTGCCAGCAGCTTAGATTTCGTCTCTGGAAACACCATATATTTT.